This TCR beta chain was sequenced in a study of blood T cell repertoires in COVID-19. Overall study context: From T cells, B-cell-depleted T cells, or PBMCs came the material, which was cDNA or gDNA.

The protocol was immunoSEQ multiplex PCR, while the TCRdb copy is restricted to in-frame clones and leaves out a portion. The sample carries fewer than 250,000 clones, roughly four fifths recorded once. Enrollees, roughly 18 to 89 years old, lived in some 24 US areas. Cohorts were based on clinical histories the participants reported. CDR1 and CDR2 from the germline V gene are LGHNA and YSLEER. The CDR3 spans 15 residues. V was cut by 4 bases and J by 0 bases, with 12 bases left in between. The clonotype originates from a woman aged 40-49 years who had been exposed to COVID-19. The sample consisted of PBMCs or T cells enriched from blood (not recorded which). The chain recombines TRBV4-3 with TRBJ1-2, with D maybe TRBD1 (6 bases). The CDR3 bases are TGCGCCAGCAGCCTGGCGCAGGGGACTAACTATGGCTACACCTTC. This sequence encodes CASSLAQGTNYGYTF.